These 7 T cell receptor beta chains came from one sample sequenced in a study of blood T cells in healthy people across ages (dated by TCRdb to the mid-2010s). Libraries were made using 5' RACE. Instrument used: Illumina HiSeq 2500. The second PCR ran for roughly 7 to 11 cycles and used a J-beta primer mix along with a sample-barcoded 5' primer. TCRdb trimmed public reads at Q25 via fastp, called clones via MiXCR and kept in-frame beta chains. Entries that share a CDR3 protein sequence are merged under the most common genes and DNA. Across this sample there are roughly 410,000 distinct CDR3 sequences, with roughly half seen only once. The ten top clones hold under 65% of the sample. The sample was blood. The receptors shown here come from a man aged 60 to 69 in good health.

The chain combines TRBV6-2 or TRBV6-3 with TRBJ2-1; 10 nucleotides agree with TRBD1. This CDR3 has 17 amino acids. Germline V gene data show CDR1 as MNHEY and CDR2 as SVGEGT. V was clipped by 8 bases and J by 1 base; unmatched bases: 11. The CDR3 DNA reads TGTGCCAGCGGTCCCGGGACAGGGGAAGGATCCTACAATGAGCAGTTCTTC. This gives the protein CASGPGTGEGSYNEQFF.

The chain couples TRBV2 to TRBJ2-1; D not certain. V lost 11 bases, J lost 4 bases, and 9 bases lay in between. The germline V gene encodes CDR1 SNHLY and CDR2 FYNNEI. This CDR3 is 11 amino acids long. The CDR3 loop reads CARNAYNEQFF. CDR3 DNA: TGTGCCCGCAACGCATACAATGAGCAGTTCTTC.

V usage is TRBV6-2 or TRBV6-3 and J usage is TRBJ2-5; D may be TRBD2 (6 bases). The DNA end lines up better with TRBJ2-7; the J call may be wrong. CDR3 size: 14 residues. Germline CDR1 MNHEY, CDR2 SVGEGT. The CDR3 loop reads CASTVDGGVDEQYF. CDR3 coding DNA: TGTGCCAGCACCGTGGACGGGGGAGTAGACGAGCAGTACTTC.

In its sample, this clonotype was seen a few times. With a much larger clone just one base away, this may be a read error. The V gene is TRBV6-2 or TRBV6-3, the J gene TRBJ2-7, with TRBD2 identical over 7 bases. CDR1 and CDR2 from the germline V gene are MNHEY and SVGEGT. The CDR3 is 15 amino acids. V lost 6 bases, J lost 4 bases, and 12 bases stayed unmatched. The CDR3 sequence is CASSSPAASGYEQYF. As DNA, the CDR3 is TGTGCCAGCAGCTCCCCAGCGGCTAGCGGATACGAGCAGTACTTC.

The V gene is TRBV5-1, the J gene TRBJ2-1, with TRBD1 matching over 7 bases. V lost 3 bases and J lost 2; bases outside the gene matches: 5. The germline V gene encodes CDR1 SGHRS and CDR2 YFSETQ. CDR3 length: 15 amino acids. CDR3 amino acids: CASSYRDSTYNEQFF. The CDR3 DNA is TGCGCCAGCAGCTACCGGGACAGTACCTACAATGAGCAGTTCTTC.

The chain recombines TRBV20-1 with TRBJ1-2, with D hard to call. V was cut by 2 bases and J by 4 bases, with 14 bases left in between. Germline V gene data show CDR1 as DFQATT and CDR2 as SNEGSKA (reference sequence). The CDR3 has 14 amino acids. CDR3 loop: CSARPPTAGYGYTF. Here the CDR3 DNA reads TGCAGTGCTAGACCTCCCACCGCAGGCTATGGCTACACCTTC.

This clonotype turned up a few times. Sequence at one end of the junction differs from germline and may be a read error. V and J are TRBV20-1 and TRBJ2-1, with 14 nucleotides matching TRBD2. The CDR3 is 14 amino acids. Germline CDR1 DFQATT, CDR2 SNEGSKA (reference sequence). In nucleotides, the CDR3 is TGCAGTGCCGGGACTAGCGGGAGATACAGTGAGCAGTTCTTC. It yields the protein CSAGTSGRYSEQFF.